The next 9 T cell receptor beta chains were all read from a single sample in a study of CD8+CD57+ T cells in acquired aplastic anemia. Researchers used genomic DNA as the template to profile TCR beta VDJ and CDR3. TCRdb reanalysed the reads using MiXCR and keeps one entry per CDR3 protein. The profile shows 200,000 to 250,000 distinct CDR3 sequences, over 40% of them singletons. All sequencing subjects had displayed CD8+CD57+ cell expansion on flow cytometry. The sample taken for sequencing was sorted CD4+, CD8+, or CD8+CD57+ T cells (not recorded which) from PBMCs. These receptor sequences come from a human donor with aplastic anemia.

The V call is TRBV9, the J call TRBJ1-5, with a possible D match to TRBD1 (6 bases). The germline V and J ends were trimmed by 3 bases and 6 bases, with 10 bases remaining between them. The CDR3 runs 13 residues. The V gene's germline CDR1 is SGDLS and CDR2 YYNGEE. CDR3 sequence (DNA): TGTGCCAGCAGCGCCCAGGGGATTCAGCCCCAGCATTTT. This sequence encodes CASSAQGIQPQHF.

On this clonotype itself: Since a much larger clone is just one base distant, this may be a read error. This chain links TRBV5-1 with TRBJ2-3; D possibly matches TRBD1 or TRBD2 (5 bases each). The CDR3 spans 14 residues. CDR1 is SGHRS, CDR2 YFSETQ, per germline. Trimming stripped 4 bases from V and 6 bases from J, with 15 bases between. The CDR3 region is CASSLYSEGDTQYF. The CDR3 nucleotides read TGCGCCAGCAGCCTCTACTCCGAGGGGGATACGCAGTATTTT.

The J gene is TRBJ2-5, the V gene TRBV29-1; 8 positions agree with TRBD1. The junction had 1 base not matched to a gene; V was cut back by 5 bases and J by 2 bases. CDR1 is SQVTM and CDR2 is ANQGSEA in the germline V gene. The CDR3 has 12 amino acids. As DNA, the CDR3 is TGCAGCGTTCACAGGGGGCAAGAGACCCAGTACTTC. Its protein is CSVHRGQETQYF.

As to this clonotype: The CDR3 ends on some other residue instead of the conserved phenylalanine or tryptophan, so this is likely a read error. The chain links TRBV2 to TRBJ1-1; D is perhaps TRBD1 (5 bases). There are 13 residues in the CDR3. Trimming took 1 base from V and 6 from J, leaving 9 bases between them. Germline V lookup: CDR1 SNHLY, CDR2 FYNNEI. CDR3 nucleotides: TGTGCCAGCAGTGAAGTTAGGGGCGCTGAAGCTTTCCTT. It is translated as CASSEVRGAEAFL.

The chain recombines TRBV10-2 with TRBJ1-6; no clear D. Germline CDR1 and CDR2: WSHSY and SAAADI. This CDR3 is built from 13 residues. V was pared by 7 bases and J by 3 bases, with 7 bases between. CDR3 sequence: CASNPDYNSPLHF. CDR3 bases: TGCGCCAGCAACCCAGACTATAATTCACCCCTCCACTTT.

This chain links TRBV7-9 with TRBJ1-1; 7 nucleotides agree with TRBD1. This CDR3 is 14 amino acids long. V shed 5 bases and J 1 base; nucleotides not matched to a gene: 4. Germline V gene sequence: CDR1 SEHNR, CDR2 FQNEAQ (reference sequence). Here the CDR3 reads CASSKGAENTEAFF. CDR3 sequence (DNA): TGTGCCAGCAGCAAGGGGGCAGAGAACACTGAAGCTTTCTTT.

This sequence joins TRBV19 and TRBJ2-5, with D perhaps being TRBD1 or TRBD2 (5 bases each). This CDR3 has 16 residues. Germline CDR1 is LNHDA and CDR2 is SQIVND (reference sequence). The V end was cut by 6 bases, the J end by 2 bases, with 19 bases between. The CDR3 loop is CASRGVAGSAQETQYF. CDR3 coding DNA: TGTGCCAGTAGGGGAGTGGCAGGGTCAGCACAAGAGACCCAGTACTTC.

This chain connects TRBV28 to TRBJ1-2; TRBD1 matches 7 bases. The CDR3 totals 14 residues. The V and J ends lost 5 bases and 4 bases, in that order; junction bases with no gene match: 7. CDR1 is MDHEN, CDR2 SYDVKM, per germline. As DNA, the CDR3 is TGTGCCAGCAGTGAAACAGGGGAAATCTATGGCTACACCTTC. This gives the protein CASSETGEIYGYTF.

This clonotype was observed many times. The rearrangement links TRBV11-2 to TRBJ1-2, with D tentatively TRBD1 (5 bases). V was clipped by 4 bases and J by 8 bases, with 14 bases between them. The CDR3 has 13 amino acids. In germline, CDR1 is SGHAT, CDR2 FQNNGV. The CDR3 spells CASSSRSRDGYTF. In nucleotides, the CDR3 is TGTGCCAGCAGCTCCCGTTCCAGGGACGGCTACACCTTC. The full variable domain, its missing parts supplied by reference TRBV11-2 and TRBJ1-2, is EAGVAQSPRYKIIEKRQSVAFWCNPISGHATLYWYQQILGQGPKLLIQFQNNGVVDDSQLPKDRFSAERLKGVDSTLKIQPAKLEDSAVYLCASSSRSRDGYTFGSGTRLTVV.